What follows are 26 T cell receptor beta chains derived from one specimen sequenced in a study of blood T cell repertoires in COVID-19. Clones were read by immunoSEQ multiplex PCR, and TCRdb kept only the in-frame ones, dropping some. Among roughly 150,000 clones listed, about three quarters were seen once. Sequences were obtained from peripheral blood. These receptors were taken from a man between 70 and 80 years old with acute or convalescent COVID-19.

The rearrangement uses TRBV29-1 and TRBJ2-3; 9 bases are shared with TRBD2. Germline CDR1 SQVTM, CDR2 ANQGSEA. The CDR3 has 15 residues. Unmatched junction bases numbered 11, after V lost 5 bases and J lost 5 bases. The CDR3 reads CSVSGELAGIDTQYF. The CDR3 DNA follows: TGCAGCGTTTCTGGGGAGCTAGCGGGGATAGATACGCAGTATTTT.

The V gene is TRBV30, the J gene TRBJ1-1; TRBD1 is a possible D gene (5 bases). V was trimmed by 6 bases and J by 4 bases, leaving 18 bases between them. The CDR3 runs to 14 residues. The V gene's germline CDR1 is GTSNPN and CDR2 SVGIG (reference sequence). The CDR3 spells CACRSGAVFTEAFF. CDR3 in DNA: TGTGCCTGTCGAAGTGGGGCTGTTTTCACTGAAGCTTTCTTT. The full variable domain, rest sourced from reference TRBV30 and TRBJ1-1, is SQTIHQWPATLVQPVGSPLSLECTVEGTSNPNLYWYRQAAGRGLQLLFYSVGIGQISSEVPQNLSASRPQDRQFILSSKKLLLSDSGFYLCACRSGAVFTEAFFGQGTRLTVV.

The sample holds a few counts of this clone. The chain couples TRBV14 to TRBJ2-5, with D possibly TRBD1 on 5 matching bases. V shed 7 bases and J shed 1 base, with 16 bases lying between them. The CDR3 has 15 residues. Per the germline V gene, CDR1 is SGHDN and CDR2 is FVKESK. The DNA for the CDR3 is TGTGCCAGCAAGATCCGGTGGGGCCTCCAAGAGACCCAGTACTTC. Translating it yields CASKIRWGLQETQYF.

V is TRBV5-6 and J is TRBJ1-1; TRBD1 aligns across 10 bases. Germline V CDR1 and CDR2: SGHDT, YYEEEE. This CDR3 has 16 residues. Trimming cost V 4 bases and J 1 base; bases outside gene matches: 7. The CDR3 loop reads CASSLRQGAGNTEAFF. CDR3 DNA sequence: TGTGCCAGCAGCCTCCGACAGGGGGCTGGGAACACTGAAGCTTTCTTT.

The CDR3 coding sequence is TGTGCCAGCAGCTTGGAAGGGAGGGCCCCCGTAGGTGGCTACACCTTC. Translating gives CASSLEGRAPVGGYTF. The chain employs TRBV7-6 and TRBJ1-2, with D uncertain. The CDR3 totals 16 residues. V was cut by 3 bases and J by 7 bases, with 21 bases left in between. In germline, CDR1 is SGHVS, CDR2 FNYEAQ.

This chain links TRBV6-5 with TRBJ1-1; D gene uncertain. The CDR3 contains 13 residues. The germline V and J ends were trimmed by 5 bases and 4 bases, with 11 bases remaining between them. Germline V gene lookup returns CDR1 MNHEY and CDR2 SVGAGI. CDR3 bases: TGTGCCAGCAGTCCGACAAGGTTCACTGAAGCTTTCTTT. Protein product: CASSPTRFTEAFF.

V usage is TRBV7-9 and J usage is TRBJ1-1, with D uncertain. The CDR3 extends over 13 amino acids. The V end lost 1 base, the J end lost 6 bases, and 9 bases lay between the germline ends. Germline V lookup: CDR1 SEHNR, CDR2 FQNEAQ (reference sequence). CDR3: CASSLGARAEAFF. The CDR3 DNA reads TGTGCCAGCAGCTTAGGGGCGCGGGCTGAAGCTTTCTTT.

The chain couples TRBV5-6 to TRBJ1-1; no clear D gene. Trimming cost V 0 bases and J 6 bases, with 21 bases left between them. CDR1 SGHDT and CDR2 YYEEEE come from the germline V gene. The CDR3 sequence is 17 residues long. CDR3 nucleotides: TGTGCCAGCAGCTTGGCCAGTACGAGACTGGGGAGGTCTGAAGCTTTCTTT. Protein: CASSLASTRLGRSEAFF.

The chain employs TRBV24-1 and TRBJ2-5; 7 bases align to TRBD2. This CDR3 is 15 amino acids long. Germline V lookup: CDR1 KGHDR, CDR2 SFDVKD. V lost 9 bases to trimming and J lost 2 bases; unmatched junction nucleotides: 11. This CDR3 reads CATAGASGPQETQYF. The CDR3 coding sequence is TGTGCCACCGCTGGGGCTAGCGGCCCTCAAGAGACCCAGTACTTC.

This chain uses TRBV7-9 with TRBJ1-3; D might be TRBD1 (5 bases). CDR1 is SEHNR, CDR2 FQNEAQ, per germline (reference sequence). Trimming removed 5 bases from V and 0 bases from J, with 8 bases in between. The length of the CDR3 is 14 residues. The CDR3 loop reads CASSLTVSGNTIYF. Here the CDR3 DNA reads TGTGCCAGCAGCCTGACAGTCTCTGGAAACACCATATATTTT.

The chain recombines TRBV6-5 with TRBJ2-7; the match to TRBD1 covers 7 bases. This CDR3 spans 15 amino acids. Germline V lookup: CDR1 MNHEY, CDR2 SVGAGI. J lost 3 bases, V lost 6 bases, and 11 bases had no gene match. CDR3 sequence reads: CASSPYEAGGYEQYF. The CDR3 coding sequence is TGTGCCAGCAGCCCCTACGAGGCAGGGGGCTACGAGCAGTACTTC.

The chain has TRBV5-1 and TRBJ1-3; 7 bases are a match to TRBD1. J was trimmed by 0 bases and V by 4 bases; bases with no gene match: 4. Germline V gives CDR1 SGHRS, CDR2 YFSETQ. The CDR3 runs to 15 residues. The CDR3 sequence: CASSAGDSSGNTIYF. The CDR3 DNA reads TGCGCCAGCAGCGCAGGGGACAGCTCTGGAAACACCATATATTTT.

V and J are TRBV5-1 and TRBJ2-7, with 7 bases identical to TRBD1. Germline assignment: CDR1 SGHRS and CDR2 YFSETQ. V lost 2 bases and J lost 2; bases outside the gene matches: 16. The CDR3 has 18 residues. CDR3 DNA: TGCGCCAGCAGCTTTAATCTCGGACAGGCCGAATCCACCTACGAGCAGTACTTC. Translating it yields CASSFNLGQAESTYEQYF.

This clone was detected only a few times. This chain links TRBV5-1 with TRBJ2-3, with a weak D call TRBD2 (6 bases). Germline-derived CDR1 and CDR2 are SGHRS and YFSETQ. V lost 1 base, J lost 3 bases, and 12 bases lay in between. CDR3 length equals 15 residues. The CDR3 is CASSLRGMGTDTQYF. The CDR3 bases are TGCGCCAGCAGCTTGCGGGGGATGGGGACAGATACGCAGTATTTT.

This rearrangement joins TRBV18 to TRBJ1-5; 7 bases line up with TRBD1. Losses at the gene ends were 2 bases for V and 0 bases for J; bases not matched to a gene: 4. The CDR3 totals 16 residues. Germline CDR1 reads KGHSH; CDR2 reads LQKENI. Written as DNA, the CDR3 is TGTGCCAGCTCACCAGAGACAGGGTCTAGCAATCAGCCCCAGCATTTT. This translates into CASSPETGSSNQPQHF.

As to this clone: At one of its ends the junction is not consistent with the germline gene, which may arise from a read error. The V call is TRBV6-5, the J call TRBJ1-2; perhaps TRBD1 as D (6 bases). CDR1 and CDR2 from the germline V gene are MNHEY and SVGAGI. There are 13 residues in the CDR3. The CDR3 coding sequence is TGTGCCAGCAGTTCTCCACAGACCGGGGACAAAGCCTTC. Translating it yields CASSSPQTGDKAF.

The chain carries TRBV6-5 and TRBJ2-3, with TRBD2 matching over 8 bases. Germline V gene data show CDR1 as MNHEY and CDR2 as SVGAGI. CDR3 length: 14 residues. With 9 bases clipped from V and 7 bases from J, the junction kept 12 bases outside the gene matches. CDR3 in DNA: TGTGCCAGTAGCTACAGCGGGAGTTCACATACGCAGTATTTT. Amino acids: CASSYSGSSHTQYF.

This clone has a single count. The chain combines TRBV3-1 (or the pseudogene TRBV3-2) with TRBJ2-5, with D perhaps matching TRBD2 (7 bases). The CDR3 is 15 amino acids. Trimming took off 4 bases at V and 5 bases at J, with 17 bases between the two ends. Germline V gene sequence: CDR1 LGHDT, CDR2 YNNKEL (reference sequence). The CDR3 nucleotides read TGTGCCAGCAGCCCCCACGGGGGGCGCGAGGAGACCCAGTACTTC. Translation gives CASSPHGGREETQYF.

The chain couples TRBV6-2 or TRBV6-3 to TRBJ1-2; 9 bases match TRBD1. The CDR3 is 14 residues long. V lost 4 bases to trimming and J lost 7 bases; unmatched junction nucleotides: 7. CDR1 and CDR2 (germline): MNHEY, SVGEGT. CDR3 in DNA: TGTGCCAGCAGTTCGGGGGACAGGGCTTCTGGCTACACCTTC. Translation gives CASSSGDRASGYTF.

The CDR3 nucleotides read TGTGCCAGCAGTTACTTTGGGCCTGGGGAGACCCAGTACTTC. Translated, it gives CASSYFGPGETQYF. This rearrangement joins TRBV6-2 or TRBV6-3 to TRBJ2-5; D gene ambiguous. This CDR3 region has 14 residues. Trimming took 1 base from V and 5 from J, leaving 11 bases between them. The germline V gene encodes CDR1 MNHEY and CDR2 SVGEGT.

This chain joins TRBV19 and TRBJ1-3; D remains ambiguous. V was trimmed by 4 bases and J by 0 bases, leaving 13 bases between them. Germline V gene lookup returns CDR1 LNHDA and CDR2 SQIVND (reference sequence). The CDR3 covers 16 residues. The CDR3 protein is CASSTAGLTSGNTIYF. Written as DNA, the CDR3 is TGTGCCAGTAGTACGGCAGGACTTACCTCTGGAAACACCATATATTTT.

This clone was recorded only once. The CDR3 coding sequence is TGTGCCAGCAGTGACTCGGGGCAGCAAGGGCGAGATACGCAGTATTTT. Its protein product is CASSDSGQQGRDTQYF. V is TRBV6-4 and J is TRBJ2-3; D might be TRBD1 (5 bases). The CDR3 is 16 residues long. The germline V gene encodes CDR1 MRHNA and CDR2 SNTAGT. V gave up 0 bases and J gave up 5 bases, with 15 bases separating them.

The V and J genes are TRBV12-5 and TRBJ2-7; D gene uncertain. The CDR3 extends over 11 amino acids. From germline, CDR1 is LGHNT and CDR2 FRNRAP. The V end lost 2 bases, the J end lost 5 bases, and 4 bases lay between the germline ends. CDR3 amino acids: CASGLLDEQYF. The DNA for the CDR3 is TGTGCTAGTGGTTTGCTCGACGAGCAGTACTTC.

The V call is TRBV5-6, the J call TRBJ2-5, with a weak D call TRBD1 (6 bases). The CDR3 consists of 14 residues. CDR1 and CDR2 from the germline V gene are SGHDT and YYEEEE. Trimming took off 0 bases at V and 5 bases at J, with 11 bases between the two ends. CDR3 DNA sequence: TGTGCCAGCAGCTTGGTTGGACAGATGGAGACCCAGTACTTC. It specifies CASSLVGQMETQYF.

As regards this clone: The junction and the germline gene differ at one end; a read error may be behind it. The chain is built from TRBV6-5 and TRBJ2-2; 8 nucleotides match TRBD1. From germline, CDR1 is MNHEY and CDR2 SVGAGI. The CDR3 extends over 16 amino acids. CDR3 sequence reads: CASSNSPGQVAGELFF. CDR3 DNA sequence: TGTGCCAGCAGTAACTCACCGGGACAGGTTGCCGGGGAGCTGTTTTTT.

The chain links TRBV10-3 to TRBJ2-6; possibly TRBD1 for D (5 bases). The CDR3 consists of 20 residues. Trimming left V 4 bases short and J 0 bases short, with 22 bases between. Germline CDR1 is ENHRY and CDR2 is SYGVKD. Here the CDR3 DNA reads TGTGCCATCAGTGCGATCAGGGTGATAACTGACTTCTCTGGGGCCAACGTCCTGACTTTC. It codes for CAISAIRVITDFSGANVLTF.